This TCR beta chain stems from a study of blood T cell repertoires in COVID-19. Study context: There were acute and convalescent COVID-19 samples, and they came from the United States, Italy and Spain. The cDNA or gDNA used as material had been derived from T cells, B-cell-depleted T cells, or PBMCs.

In germline, CDR1 is SGHRS, CDR2 YFSETQ. The CDR3 spans 14 residues. V gave up 4 bases and J gave up 0 bases, with 10 bases separating them. Details on this clone: At the DNA level, this CDR3 is encoded by other sequences in the same sample as well.

Study processing details: It was from reference gene primer amplification that nucleated cell counts were estimated. Profiled with immunoSEQ multiplex PCR; TCRdb holds only in-frame clones, not every one. That table furnishes V, J and clone size, whereas the DNA furnished D and trimming. This table holds 150,000 to 200,000 clones, 80% to 90% found once. This chain connects TRBV5-1 to TRBJ1-2; D is uncertain. The receptor was derived from a man aged 45-60 years with active or convalescent COVID-19. What was sequenced was peripheral blood. CDR3 DNA sequence: TGCGCCAGCAGCCCCCTCCCAGCTAACTATGGCTACACCTTC. This encodes CASSPLPANYGYTF.